These 5 T cell receptor beta chains were sequenced from one sample in a study of shared clonotypes between healthy human individuals. Positive CCR7 selection of CD45RO-negative cells yielded the naive CD8 cells, and terminally differentiated effector memory CD45RA+ cells were excluded. Some clones are missing from TCRdb's copy, which holds only in-frame ones; the method was immunoSEQ multiplex PCR. The sample has under 2,000,000 clones; about 94% are singletons. Material for sequencing was naive CD8+ T cells sorted from blood. The receptors originated from a man aged 18 to 30 in good health.

The J gene is TRBJ2-5, the V gene TRBV7-3; 8 nucleotides align to TRBD2. J was trimmed by 3 bases and V by 4 bases; bases with no gene match: 4. Germline CDR1 reads SGHTA; CDR2 reads FQGTGA. This CDR3 comprises 14 residues. DNA for the CDR3: TGTGCCAGCAGCTCCGGGACTAGTAAAGAGACCCAGTACTTC. Encoded protein: CASSSGTSKETQYF.

Comment on this clone: The sample contains more than one DNA sequence encoding this CDR3. CDR3 nucleotide sequence: TGTGCCAGCAGTTTATTGGGGGGGCGAGAGACCCAGTACTTC. Its translation is CASSLLGGRETQYF. The chain carries TRBV27 and TRBJ2-5; tentatively, D is TRBD2 (7 bases). The CDR3 runs 14 residues. V was clipped by 1 base and J by 4 bases, with 10 bases between them. Germline-derived CDR1 and CDR2 are MNHEY and SMNVEV (reference sequence).

This chain joins TRBV9 and TRBJ2-7; 9 bases map to TRBD2. The V gene end was trimmed by 3 bases and the J gene end by 2 bases; junction bases not matched to a gene: 9. CDR1 and CDR2 (germline): SGDLS, YYNGEE. This CDR3 is built from 16 residues. The chain's CDR3 is CASSGGETSGTYEQYF. DNA for the CDR3: TGTGCCAGCAGCGGGGGGGAGACTAGCGGAACCTACGAGCAGTACTTC.

J is TRBJ1-4 and V is TRBV6-6, with TRBD1 as a possible D gene (5 bases). The CDR3 is 11 residues long. Germline CDR1 and CDR2: MNHNY and SVGAGI (reference sequence). V lost 3 bases and J lost 12, with 8 bases in between. The CDR3 DNA reads TGTGCCAGCAGTTATGGGGGGGAACTGTTTTTT. It translates to CASSYGGELFF.

The chain employs TRBV4-1 and TRBJ2-7; perhaps TRBD1 as D (6 bases). The germline V and J ends were trimmed by 5 bases and 3 bases, with 11 bases remaining between them. In germline, CDR1 is MGHRA, CDR2 YSYEKL. This CDR3 contains 13 residues. In DNA, the CDR3 is TGCGCCAGCAGCACTCAGGGGAACTACGAGCAGTACTTC. Translated: CASSTQGNYEQYF.